This T cell receptor beta chain was sequenced for a study of Ad26.COV2.S vaccination and SARS-CoV-2 variants. Study information: Doses of Ad26.COV2.S were injected into muscle once or twice, 56 days apart. General study points: Measures of TCR breadth and depth may have fallen short of total T cell responses. Vaccine recipients surpassed placebo recipients in spike-specific TCR breadth. It was reported that spike-specific CD8+ and CD4+ T cell responses were substantially broad after vaccination.

Treatment noted: some 20 received Ad26.COV2.S at low or high dose, single or two shots; 5 received placebo; per-sample allocation not given. Sampling took place 63 days after the first vaccine or placebo injection. Produced via immunoSEQ multiplex PCR; TCRdb's table is partial and in-frame only. The data hold more than 300,000 clones, with about 85% observed a single time. CDR3 length: 14 residues. The V end was cut by 7 bases, the J end by 1 base, with 10 bases between. The germline V gene encodes CDR1 WNHNN and CDR2 SYGVQD (reference sequence). Of note for this clone: The antigen remains undetermined.

This clonotype was sampled from a person between 18 and 59 years old who received the Ad26.COV2.S COVID-19 vaccine or a placebo. This rearrangement joins TRBV10-1 to TRBJ2-2; possible D gene TRBD1, 6 bases. The sequenced sample was peripheral blood, obtained in a trial of Ad26.COV2.S vaccine versus placebo. The DNA of the CDR3 is TGCGCCAGCATGGGGGCTCGGAACACCGGGGAGCTGTTTTTT. It specifies CASMGARNTGELFF.